This T cell receptor (beta chain) was identified during a study of cytotoxic CD8 clonotypes in ibrutinib-treated CLL. This clone has more than one count but fewer than ten. This CDR3 comprises 14 residues. In germline, CDR1 is SGHDT, CDR2 YYEEEE. V was cut by 4 bases and J by 3 bases, with 13 bases left in between. Sequencing was performed with immunoSEQ multiplex PCR; in TCRdb, only in-frame clones are kept and a portion is missing. Seen here are approximately 350,000 clones, about 61% observed once, and the top ten hold 5% to 6.5%. J is TRBJ1-1 and V is TRBV5-6; possible D gene TRBD1, 5 bases. Sequencing was performed on PBMCs, taken after 36 months of ibrutinib treatment. The sequence came from a human donor with chronic lymphocytic leukemia. CDR3 loop: CASSPGYEYTEAFF. CDR3 sequence (DNA): TGTGCCAGCAGCCCAGGGTATGAGTACACTGAAGCTTTCTTT.